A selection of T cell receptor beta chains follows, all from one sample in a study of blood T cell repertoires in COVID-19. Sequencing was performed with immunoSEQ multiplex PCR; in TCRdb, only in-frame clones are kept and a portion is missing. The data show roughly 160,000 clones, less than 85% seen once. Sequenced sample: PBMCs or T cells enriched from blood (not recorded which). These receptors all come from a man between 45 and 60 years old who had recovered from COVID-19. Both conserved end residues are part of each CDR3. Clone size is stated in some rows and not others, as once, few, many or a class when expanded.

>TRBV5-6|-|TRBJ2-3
CASSLVGLGTDTQYF
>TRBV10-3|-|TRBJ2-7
CAISPVHRDYEQYF
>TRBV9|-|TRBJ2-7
CASSSDRGEQYF
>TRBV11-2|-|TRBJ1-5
CASSSGAAKQPQHF
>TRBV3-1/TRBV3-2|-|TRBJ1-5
CASSQGGGYQPQHF
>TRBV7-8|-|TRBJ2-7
CASSLGDRGGEQYF
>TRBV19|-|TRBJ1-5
CASSTGTGALNQPQHF
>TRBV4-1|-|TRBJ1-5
CASSQFRPKDRGIGSNQPQHF
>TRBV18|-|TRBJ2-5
CASSRRQTQETQYF
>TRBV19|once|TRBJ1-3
CASTRTVGNTIYF
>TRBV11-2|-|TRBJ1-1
CASSQKGGLGETEAFF
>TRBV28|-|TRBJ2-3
CASSLAGVTDTQYF
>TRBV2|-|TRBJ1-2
CASSPLAGSFYGYTF
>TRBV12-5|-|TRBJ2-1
CASGLTGQGTYNEQFF
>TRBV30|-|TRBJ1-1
CAWSVGQGKGAFF
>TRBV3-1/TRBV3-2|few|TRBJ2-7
CASSRRDVGYEQYF
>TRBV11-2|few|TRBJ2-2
CASSPPGQMTGELFF
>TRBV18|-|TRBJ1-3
CASSTPTLDSLSGNTIYF
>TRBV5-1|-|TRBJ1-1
CASSYGGLTGTEAFF
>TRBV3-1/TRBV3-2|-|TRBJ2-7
CASSSRTLADHEQYF
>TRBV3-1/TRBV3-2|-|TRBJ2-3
CASSQNRDLDTDTQYF
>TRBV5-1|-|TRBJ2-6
CASRPQTGGPLSGANVLTF
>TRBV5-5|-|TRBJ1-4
CASSWEEGTTTNEKLFF
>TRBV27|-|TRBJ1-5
CASSLSVPGGGQPQHF
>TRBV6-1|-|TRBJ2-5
CASSEAVAGGHFPETQYF
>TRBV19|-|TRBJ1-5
CASSQLSRGNQPQHF
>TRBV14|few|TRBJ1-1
CASSRFTQGTNTEAFF
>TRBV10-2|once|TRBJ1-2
CATLSDLTGLNYGYTF
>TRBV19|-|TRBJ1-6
CASSAPGGVASPLHF
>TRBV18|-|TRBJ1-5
CASSPGSNQPQHF
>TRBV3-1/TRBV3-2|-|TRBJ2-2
CASSQEGSGGPNTGELFF
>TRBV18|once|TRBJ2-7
CASSPTDRGDYEQYF
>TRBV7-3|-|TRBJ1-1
CASSLDRGLNTEAFF
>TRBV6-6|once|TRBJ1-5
CANGRQGQNQPQHF
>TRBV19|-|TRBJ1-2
CASSIRRQGSYGYTF
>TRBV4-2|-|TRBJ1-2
CASSQDSGGALNYGYTF
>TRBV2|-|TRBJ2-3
CASSLSPDTQYF
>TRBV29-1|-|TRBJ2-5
CSVESRETQYF
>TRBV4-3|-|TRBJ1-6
CASSQEDWNSPLHF
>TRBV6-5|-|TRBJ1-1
CASSYSTEGYTEAFF
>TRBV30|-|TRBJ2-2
CAWSPPTGELFF
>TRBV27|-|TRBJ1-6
CASSLDRGFDSPLHF
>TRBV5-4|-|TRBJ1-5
CASSLQGAHQPQHF
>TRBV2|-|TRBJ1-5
CASSRETVYSNQPQHF
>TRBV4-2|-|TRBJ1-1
CASSQVTGGPEAFF
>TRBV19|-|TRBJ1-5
CASRTGQSQPQHF
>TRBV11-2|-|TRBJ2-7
CASSLQARIYEQYF
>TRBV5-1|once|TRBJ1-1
CASSLAGYTEAFF
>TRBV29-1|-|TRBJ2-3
CSVGAFGPITDTQYF
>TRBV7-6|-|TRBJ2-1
CASSLRLAGGRNEQFF
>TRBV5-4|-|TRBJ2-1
CASRLTGGVLHEQFF
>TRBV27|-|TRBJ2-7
CASSLGRTYEQYF
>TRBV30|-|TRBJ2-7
CAWSLRGYEQYF
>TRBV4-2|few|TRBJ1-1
CASSQGGVAEAFF
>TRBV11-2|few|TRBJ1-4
CASSLSPYPEVDEKLFF
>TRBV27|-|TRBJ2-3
CASSPVVLATDTQYF
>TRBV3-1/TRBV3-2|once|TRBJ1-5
CASSPGSGSNQPQHF
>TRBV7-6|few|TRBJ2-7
CASSLDRGLSYEQYF